Shown below are 32 T cell receptor beta chains from a single sample sequenced in a study of T cells after yellow fever vaccination. A single record per CDR3 protein comes from TCRdb applying MiXCR to the 5' RACE reads. The sample has around 600,000 distinct CDR3 sequences; 10% to 15% are singletons. The sample consisted of PBMCs, taken on the day of the yellow fever booster vaccination. Receptors originate from a man aged 30 to 45 who received the YFV17D yellow fever vaccine.

This clonotype was observed a few times. V is TRBV4-3 and J is TRBJ1-5; no definite D call. The V end was cut by 3 bases, the J end by 7 bases, with 16 bases between. The CDR3 is 15 residues long. Germline assignment: CDR1 LGHNA and CDR2 YSLEER. The CDR3 DNA reads TGCGCCAGCAGCCAGGACGAATGGGCGGGCCAGCCCCAGCATTTT. As protein: CASSQDEWAGQPQHF.

This clonotype was observed a handful of times. This sequence joins TRBV6-5 and TRBJ2-6; D not resolved. The ends were cut back, 4 bases at V and 2 bases at J, with 12 bases in the middle. The CDR3 is 16 residues long. CDR1 and CDR2 from the germline V gene are MNHEY and SVGAGI. For the CDR3, the DNA is TGTGCCAGCAGTTTAGTTTTTGGGGCTGGGGCCAACGTCCTGACTTTC. It encodes CASSLVFGAGANVLTF.

The chain joins TRBV12-3 or TRBV12-4 to TRBJ2-3, with 8 bases matching TRBD1. V lost 6 bases to trimming and J lost 3 bases; unmatched junction nucleotides: 8. There are 15 residues in the CDR3. For the CDR3, the DNA is TGTGCCAGCAGGTTGGACAGGGAAACAACAGATACGCAGTATTTT. This gives the protein CASRLDRETTDTQYF.

Only a few counts were recorded for this clonotype. J is TRBJ1-2 and V is TRBV5-1; a weak D match, TRBD1 (6 bases). Germline CDR1 reads SGHRS; CDR2 reads YFSETQ. The V gene lost 2 bases and the J gene lost 1 base, with 15 bases spanning the gap. The CDR3 sequence is 16 residues long. The DNA for the CDR3 is TGCGCCAGCAGCTTACATCTGGACAGACTTAACTATGGCTACACCTTC. Translated, it gives CASSLHLDRLNYGYTF.

This clonotype was observed a handful of times. The genes are TRBV7-9 and TRBJ1-1; perhaps TRBD1 as D (5 bases). The V gene lost 5 bases and the J gene lost 3 bases, with 19 bases spanning the gap. The CDR3 totals 16 residues. Germline assignment: CDR1 SEHNR and CDR2 FQNEAQ (reference sequence). The CDR3: CASSLTGGMRDTEAFF. CDR3 bases: TGTGCCAGCAGCCTCACTGGGGGAATGCGGGACACTGAAGCTTTCTTT.

The chain uses TRBV10-3 and TRBJ1-6, with D possibly matching TRBD1 (6 bases). The CDR3 runs 15 residues. The germline gives CDR1 ENHRY, CDR2 SYGVKD. V was cut by 3 bases and J by 9 bases, with 15 bases left in between. CDR3 in DNA: TGTGCCATCAGTGACGACCAGGGGAAGAGTTCACCCCTCCACTTT. This encodes CAISDDQGKSSPLHF.

This chain uses TRBV7-8 with TRBJ1-6; a weak D match, TRBD1 (6 bases). CDR1 and CDR2 (germline): SGHVS, FQNEAQ. The CDR3 extends over 16 amino acids. V lost 5 bases to trimming and J lost 7 bases, with 18 bases between them. CDR3 region: CASSPTSTGSNSPLHF. The CDR3 DNA reads TGTGCCAGCAGCCCTACATCGACAGGATCGAATTCACCCCTCCACTTT.

This chain connects TRBV20-1 to TRBJ2-3; 7 nucleotides agree with TRBD1. CDR1 is DFQATT and CDR2 is SNEGSKA in the germline V gene (reference sequence). V trimming: 2 bases; J trimming: 6 bases; junction bases outside the gene matches: 5. This CDR3 contains 13 residues. CDR3 coding DNA: TGCAGTGCTAGAAATACAGGGGTGGATACGCAGTATTTT. As protein: CSARNTGVDTQYF.

This clonotype occurred a few times. The chain recombines TRBV2 with TRBJ2-3; D call uncertain. Germline V lookup: CDR1 SNHLY, CDR2 FYNNEI. This CDR3 is 14 amino acids long. The V gene lost 6 bases and the J gene lost 2 bases, with 12 bases spanning the gap. In DNA, the CDR3 is TGTGCCAGCAGCATAGTAGCCTCCACAGATACGCAGTATTTT. Translating gives CASSIVASTDTQYF.

This chain uses TRBV9 with TRBJ2-5; 7 bases fit TRBD2. V shed 0 bases, J shed 4 bases, and the junction held 9 bases outside the gene matches. This CDR3 is 16 amino acids long. Germline assignment: CDR1 SGDLS and CDR2 YYNGEE. CDR3 sequence reads: CASSVAGGSFSETQYF. For the CDR3, the DNA is TGTGCCAGCAGCGTAGCCGGCGGGAGTTTTTCAGAGACCCAGTACTTC.

This clonotype appeared a few times. The V and J genes are TRBV7-9 and TRBJ2-7; D tentatively reads TRBD1 or TRBD2 (5 bases each). Germline CDR1 SEHNR, CDR2 FQNEAQ (reference sequence). The CDR3 is 14 amino acids. Between the trimmed V and J ends, which lost 7 bases and 3 bases, there was a span of 16 bases. The DNA of the CDR3 is TGTGCCAGCACGAGAGAAGGGGACCACTACGAGCAGTACTTC. Protein sequence: CASTREGDHYEQYF.

This chain joins TRBV10-2 and TRBJ1-3, with D tentatively TRBD1 (5 bases). The CDR3 has 15 residues. V dropped 3 bases and J dropped 0 bases, with 9 bases sitting between them. CDR1 and CDR2 (germline): WSHSY, SAAADI. In DNA form, the CDR3 reads TGCGCCAGCAGTGACCACAGGAGCTCTGGAAACACCATATATTTT. It specifies CASSDHRSSGNTIYF.

DNA of the CDR3: TGTGCCAGCCTTTCAGGGGGCGTCCATCAGCCCCAGCATTTT. This codes for CASLSGGVHQPQHF. The rearrangement joins TRBV12-3 or TRBV12-4 to TRBJ1-5; 8 positions match TRBD1. The CDR3 has 14 residues. The ends lost 8 bases at V and 5 bases at J; junction bases unmatched: 8.

The V and J genes are TRBV29-1 and TRBJ2-1; D is perhaps TRBD2 (5 bases). Trimming left V 0 bases short and J 12 bases short, with 15 bases between. The V gene's germline CDR1 is SQVTM and CDR2 ANQGSEA. The CDR3 is 13 amino acids. CDR3 amino acids: CSVEDRIGNRQFF. CDR3 sequence (DNA): TGCAGCGTTGAAGATAGGATCGGGAATCGGCAGTTCTTC.

The V and J genes are TRBV20-1 and TRBJ2-1; D gene ambiguous. The CDR3 totals 12 residues. Germline CDR1 reads DFQATT; CDR2 reads SNEGSKA (reference sequence). V lost 5 bases, J lost 6 bases, and 11 bases lay in between. The CDR3 is CSADDLSNEQFF. As DNA, the CDR3 is TGCAGTGCTGATGATCTTTCCAATGAGCAGTTCTTC.

The table lists this clonotype with a few counts. This chain connects TRBV5-4 to TRBJ2-5; D ambiguous. Germline-derived CDR1 and CDR2 are SGHNT and YYREEE (reference sequence). The CDR3 is made up of 17 amino acids. The V end was cut by 1 base, the J end by 5 bases, with 21 bases between. The CDR3 DNA is TGTGCCAGCAGCTTGTCTACCAGACATCCCGGTGGGGAGACCCAGTACTTC. Translated: CASSLSTRHPGGETQYF.

This clonotype has more than one count but fewer than ten. CDR3 nucleotide sequence: TGTGCCAGCATACCGCCTCTAGCCCCAGATACGCAGTATTTT. Translation: CASIPPLAPDTQYF. The V gene is TRBV12-3 or TRBV12-4, the J gene TRBJ2-3; a possible D gene is TRBD2 (5 bases). There are 14 residues in the CDR3. V dropped 7 bases and J dropped 4 bases, with 15 bases sitting between them.

On this clonotype: Given the absence of the conserved phenylalanine or tryptophan at the CDR3 end, a read error is likely. This sequence joins TRBV12-3 or TRBV12-4 and TRBJ2-7; D call uncertain. The CDR3 spans 13 residues. V was cut by 7 bases and J by 4 bases, with 14 bases left in between. The CDR3 coding sequence is TGTGCCAGCACCCGACCATATTTGTACGAGCAGTACCTC. This translates into CASTRPYLYEQYL.

This clonotype has at least ten counts. This chain connects TRBV29-1 to TRBJ1-6, with D maybe TRBD1 (5 bases). Germline lookup yields CDR1 SQVTM and CDR2 ANQGSEA. The ends were cut back, 0 bases at V and 5 bases at J, with 11 bases in the middle. This CDR3 is built from 15 residues. CDR3 coding DNA: TGCAGCGTTGAAGAACAGGAGACTAATAATTCACCCCTCCACTTT. This gives the protein CSVEEQETNNSPLHF.

This clonotype turned up a few times. The chain has TRBV12-3 or TRBV12-4 and TRBJ1-5; 7 nucleotides agree with TRBD1. With V trimmed by 8 bases and J by 7 bases, 8 bases remained unmatched. The length of the CDR3 is 13 residues. In DNA, the CDR3 is TGTGCCAGCGGGGCACAGGGGTGGCAGCCCCAGCATTTT. Amino acid sequence: CASGAQGWQPQHF.

Ten or more counts support this clonotype. This chain links TRBV5-5 with TRBJ2-3; 7 nucleotides match TRBD2. The CDR3 has 15 amino acids. Losses at the gene ends were 0 bases for V and 1 base for J; bases not matched to a gene: 2. Germline values: CDR1 SGHKS, CDR2 YYEKEE (reference sequence). In nucleotides, the CDR3 is TGTGCCAGCAGCTTGGTTCTAGCGGGCACAGATACGCAGTATTTT. It translates to CASSLVLAGTDTQYF.

This clonotype was found many times. J is TRBJ1-2 and V is TRBV19; no definite D call. The V end was cut by 6 bases, the J end by 8 bases, with 19 bases between. The CDR3 sequence is 14 residues long. CDR1 is LNHDA and CDR2 is SQIVND in the germline V gene (reference sequence). The CDR3 reads CASRAPAAAMGYTF. The CDR3 nucleotides read TGTGCCAGTAGGGCCCCGGCAGCCGCCATGGGCTACACCTTC.

A few counts support this clonotype. V and J are TRBV20-1 and TRBJ2-1; 8 bases map to TRBD2. The CDR3 extends over 14 amino acids. In germline, CDR1 is DFQATT, CDR2 SNEGSKA (reference sequence). After removal of 1 base from V and 3 bases from J, the junction contained 2 bases not matched to a gene. CDR3 nucleotides: TGCAGTGCTAGAGGCGGGGGGCACTACAATGAGCAGTTCTTC. This translates into CSARGGGHYNEQFF.

This clonotype was observed a handful of times. The V call is TRBV7-9, the J call TRBJ2-7, with D possibly matching TRBD2 (6 bases). CDR3 length: 13 amino acids. Trimming took 5 bases from V and 5 from J, leaving 13 bases between them. Germline V gene data show CDR1 as SEHNR and CDR2 as FQNEAQ (reference sequence). DNA for the CDR3: TGTGCCAGCAGCCCCCCGGGGGACCACGAGCAGTACTTC. Residues: CASSPPGDHEQYF.

J is TRBJ2-3 and V is TRBV1; TRBD2, the table's D call, lacks a check against the DNA. TRBV1 represents a pseudogene. The CDR3 is 13 residues long. CDR3: CTSSHGRADTQYF. CDR3 DNA sequence: TGCACCAGCAGCCACGGGAGGGCCGATACGCAGTATTTT.

This clonotype was seen more than once but under ten times. The chain recombines TRBV20-1 with TRBJ1-1; D remains ambiguous. The length of the CDR3 is 12 residues. The germline V gene has CDR1 DFQATT and CDR2 SNEGSKA (reference sequence). Trimming left V 5 bases short and J 0 bases short, with 7 bases between. CDR3 DNA: TGCAGTGCTGGAAGTATGAACACTGAAGCTTTCTTT. Translation: CSAGSMNTEAFF.

The chain has TRBV7-2 and TRBJ2-1, with 10 bases lining up with TRBD2. The V segment lost 3 bases and the J segment 3 bases; nucleotides outside the gene matches: 5. This CDR3 comprises 16 residues. The germline V gene encodes CDR1 SGHTA and CDR2 FQGNSA. CDR3 coding DNA: TGTGCCAGCAGCTTTTCCGGGACTAGCGTCTACAATGAGCAGTTCTTC. It encodes CASSFSGTSVYNEQFF.

A remark on this clonotype: A clone one base away is much larger, so this may be a read error. The chain uses TRBV6-5 and TRBJ2-7; D perhaps matches TRBD2 (6 bases). Germline V gene sequence: CDR1 MNHEY, CDR2 SVGAGI. CDR3 length: 14 residues. The CDR3 DNA reads TGTGCCAGCGGTTACAGTGGCGGGGCGAGGGAGCAGTACTTC. Translating gives CASGYSGGAREQYF.

This clonotype was seen only a few times. The chain is built from TRBV15 and TRBJ2-2, with D perhaps TRBD2 (6 bases). Looked up from germline, CDR1 is LNHNV and CDR2 is YYDKDF (reference sequence). CDR3 length: 17 residues. Between the trimmed V and J ends, which lost 0 bases and 3 bases, there was a span of 14 bases. CDR3 loop: CATSRDGGRRDTGELFF. Written as DNA, the CDR3 is TGTGCCACCAGCAGAGATGGAGGGAGACGCGACACCGGGGAGCTGTTTTTT. Full variable domain (outside the CDR3, taken from reference TRBV15 and TRBJ2-2): DAMVIQNPRYQVTQFGKPVTLSCSQTLNHNVMYWYQQKSSQAPKLLFHYYDKDFNNEADTPDNFQSRRPNTSFCFLDIRSPGLGDTAMYLCATSRDGGRRDTGELFFGEGSRLTVL.

This clonotype was recorded a few times. The CDR3 protein is CSAREMSNYGYTF. In nucleotides, the CDR3 is TGCAGTGCTAGAGAAATGTCTAACTATGGCTACACCTTC. The chain employs TRBV20-1 and TRBJ1-2; unclear D gene. In germline, CDR1 is DFQATT, CDR2 SNEGSKA (reference sequence). CDR3 size: 13 residues. V lost 0 bases to trimming and J lost 0 bases, with 5 bases between them.

This clonotype showed up just a few times. V gene TRBV27 combines with J gene TRBJ2-5, with TRBD2 identical over 7 bases. CDR1 is MNHEY, CDR2 SMNVEV, per germline (reference sequence). The length of the CDR3 is 14 residues. V shed 0 bases, J shed 5 bases, and the junction held 3 bases outside the gene matches. CDR3 protein: CASSLSWGGETQYF. DNA of the CDR3: TGTGCCAGCAGTTTATCTTGGGGAGGGGAGACCCAGTACTTC.

This clonotype was found many times. V is TRBV12-3 or TRBV12-4 and J is TRBJ2-2; TRBD2 matches 9 bases. This CDR3 has 17 residues. J lost 5 bases, V lost 2 bases, and 9 bases had no gene match. CDR3 nucleotides: TGTGCCAGCAGTTTATTGGTGATTAGCGGGAGAACCGGGGAGCTGTTTTTT. Amino acids: CASSLLVISGRTGELFF.